This T cell receptor (beta chain) was obtained from a study of OX40 agonist ivuxolimab in advanced cancers. Repertoires were generated with immunoSEQ multiplex PCR, while TCRdb's copy carries only in-frame clones and drops some. The data show about 28,000 clones, with about 82% seen just once and roughly 25% held by the top ten. This CDR3 contains 15 residues. The junction had 5 bases not matched to a gene; V was cut back by 5 bases and J by 2 bases. Per the germline V gene, CDR1 is MNHEY and CDR2 is SVGAGI. This sample comprised CD4+ or CD8+ T cells sorted from blood, obtained in a trial of the OX40 agonist ivuxolimab. The chain employs TRBV6-5 and TRBJ2-3, with 9 bases fitting TRBD2. The receptor was isolated from an adult with an advanced solid tumor such as melanoma, head and neck, liver or kidney cancer. CDR3: CASSPSGMNTDTQYF. The CDR3 DNA reads TGTGCCAGCAGTCCTAGCGGGATGAACACAGATACGCAGTATTTT.